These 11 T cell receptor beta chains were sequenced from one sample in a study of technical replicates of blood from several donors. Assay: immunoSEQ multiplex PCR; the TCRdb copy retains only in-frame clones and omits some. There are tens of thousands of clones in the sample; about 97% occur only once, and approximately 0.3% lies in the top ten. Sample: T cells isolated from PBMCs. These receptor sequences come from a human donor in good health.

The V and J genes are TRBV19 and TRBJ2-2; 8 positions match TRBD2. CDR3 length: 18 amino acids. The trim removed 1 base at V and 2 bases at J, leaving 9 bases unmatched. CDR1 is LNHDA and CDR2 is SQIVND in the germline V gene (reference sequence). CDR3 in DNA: TGTGCCAGTAGTATAGCGGCCCCTAGCGGGCCCAACACCGGGGAGCTGTTTTTT. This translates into CASSIAAPSGPNTGELFF.

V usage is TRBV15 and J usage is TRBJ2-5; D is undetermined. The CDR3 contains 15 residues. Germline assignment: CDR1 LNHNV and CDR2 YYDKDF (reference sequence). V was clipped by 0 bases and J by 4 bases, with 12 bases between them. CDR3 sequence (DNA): TGTGCCACCAGCAGAGATCGTCCCAGTTCAGAGACCCAGTACTTC. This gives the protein CATSRDRPSSETQYF. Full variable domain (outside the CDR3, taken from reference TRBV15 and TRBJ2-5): DAMVIQNPRYQVTQFGKPVTLSCSQTLNHNVMYWYQQKSSQAPKLLFHYYDKDFNNEADTPDNFQSRRPNTSFCFLDIRSPGLGDTAMYLCATSRDRPSSETQYFGPGTRLLVL.

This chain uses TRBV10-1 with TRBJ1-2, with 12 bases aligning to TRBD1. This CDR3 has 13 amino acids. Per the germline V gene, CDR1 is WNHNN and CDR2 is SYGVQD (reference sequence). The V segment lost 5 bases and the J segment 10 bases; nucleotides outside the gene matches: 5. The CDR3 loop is CASSTGDRGPYTF. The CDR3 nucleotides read TGCGCCAGCAGTACCGGGGACAGGGGGCCCTACACCTTC.

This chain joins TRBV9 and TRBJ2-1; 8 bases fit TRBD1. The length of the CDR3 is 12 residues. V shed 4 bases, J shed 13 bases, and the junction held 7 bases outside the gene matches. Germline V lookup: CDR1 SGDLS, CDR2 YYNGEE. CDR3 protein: CASSPGTGSQFF. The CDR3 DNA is TGTGCCAGCAGCCCCGGGACAGGCAGCCAGTTCTTC.

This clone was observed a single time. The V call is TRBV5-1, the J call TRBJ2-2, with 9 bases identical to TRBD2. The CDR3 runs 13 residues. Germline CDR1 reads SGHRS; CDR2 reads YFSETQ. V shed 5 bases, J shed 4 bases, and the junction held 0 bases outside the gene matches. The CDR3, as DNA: TGCGCCAGCAGAGCGGGAGGCACCGGGGAGCTGTTTTTT. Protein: CASRAGGTGELFF.

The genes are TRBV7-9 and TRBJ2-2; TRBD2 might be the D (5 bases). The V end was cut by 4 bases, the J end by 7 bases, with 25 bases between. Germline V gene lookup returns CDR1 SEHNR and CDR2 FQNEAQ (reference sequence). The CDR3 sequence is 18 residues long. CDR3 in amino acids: CASSYNRPGKRSIGELFF. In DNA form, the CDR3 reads TGTGCCAGCAGCTATAACCGCCCGGGAAAACGTTCCATCGGGGAGCTGTTTTTT.

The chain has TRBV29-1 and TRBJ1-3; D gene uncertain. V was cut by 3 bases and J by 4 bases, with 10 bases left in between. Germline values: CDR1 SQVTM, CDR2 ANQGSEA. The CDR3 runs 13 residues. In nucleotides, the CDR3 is TGCAGCGTTGAGGAGACTACGGGAAACACCATATATTTT. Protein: CSVEETTGNTIYF. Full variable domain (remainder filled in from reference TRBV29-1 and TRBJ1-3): SAVISQKPSRDICQRGTSLTIQCQVDSQVTMMFWYRQQPGQSLTLIATANQGSEATYESGFVIDKFPISRPNLTFSTLTVSNMSPEDSSIYLCSVEETTGNTIYFGEGSWLTVV.

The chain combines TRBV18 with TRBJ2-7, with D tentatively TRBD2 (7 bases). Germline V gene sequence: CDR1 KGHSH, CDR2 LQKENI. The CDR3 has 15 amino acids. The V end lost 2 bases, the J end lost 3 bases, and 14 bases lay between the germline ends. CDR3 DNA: TGTGCCAGCTCACCAGGGCCAGGGGACTACTACGAGCAGTACTTC. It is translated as CASSPGPGDYYEQYF.

In DNA, the CDR3 is TGTGCCAGCAGCTACACCGGGACAGGGGGCCCCGTCACTGAAGCTTTCTTT. This sequence encodes CASSYTGTGGPVTEAFF. J is TRBJ1-1 and V is TRBV13; 12 nucleotides align to TRBD1. The CDR3 has 17 amino acids. V lost 4 bases to trimming and J lost 4 bases; unmatched junction nucleotides: 10. CDR1 is PRHDT and CDR2 is FYEKMQ in the germline V gene (reference sequence).

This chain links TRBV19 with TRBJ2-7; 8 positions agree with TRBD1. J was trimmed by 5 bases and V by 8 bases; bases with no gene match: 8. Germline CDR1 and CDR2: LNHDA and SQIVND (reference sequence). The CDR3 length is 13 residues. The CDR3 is CASSYGQGNEQYF. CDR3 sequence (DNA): TGTGCCAGTTCCTATGGACAGGGTAACGAGCAGTACTTC.

The CDR3 region has the DNA TGTGCCAGCAGTGGGAGACAGGGGAGAAGTGAAAAACTGTTTTTT. As protein: CASSGRQGRSEKLFF. The chain uses TRBV6-5 and TRBJ1-4; TRBD1 matches 8 bases. CDR1 is MNHEY, CDR2 SVGAGI, per germline. V shed 5 bases, J shed 7 bases, and the junction held 9 bases outside the gene matches. This CDR3 comprises 15 residues.